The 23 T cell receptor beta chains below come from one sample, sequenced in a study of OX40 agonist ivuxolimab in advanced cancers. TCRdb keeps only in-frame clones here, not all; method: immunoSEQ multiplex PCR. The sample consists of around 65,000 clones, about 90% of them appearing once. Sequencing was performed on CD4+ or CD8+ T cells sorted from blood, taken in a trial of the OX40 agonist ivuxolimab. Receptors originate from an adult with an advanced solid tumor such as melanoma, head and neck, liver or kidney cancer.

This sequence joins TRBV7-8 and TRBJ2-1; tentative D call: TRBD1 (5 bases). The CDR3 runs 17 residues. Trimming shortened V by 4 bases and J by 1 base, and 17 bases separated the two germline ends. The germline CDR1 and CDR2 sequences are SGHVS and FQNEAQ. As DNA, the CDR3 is TGTGCCAGCAGCTCAAGGACACTCGCGACTTCCTACAATGAGCAGTTCTTC. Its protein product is CASSSRTLATSYNEQFF.

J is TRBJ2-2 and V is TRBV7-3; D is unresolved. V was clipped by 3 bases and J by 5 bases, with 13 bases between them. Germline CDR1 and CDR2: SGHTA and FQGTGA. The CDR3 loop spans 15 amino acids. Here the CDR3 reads CASSFASGPTGELFF. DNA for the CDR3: TGTGCCAGCAGCTTTGCCTCTGGGCCGACCGGGGAGCTGTTTTTT.

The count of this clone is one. CDR3 bases: TGTGCCAGCAGCAAAGTGGGCACAGCTTGTGAAGCTTTCTTT. This gives the protein CASSKVGTACEAFF. The chain carries TRBV21-1 and TRBJ1-1; the table's D call TRBD1 went unverified against the DNA. TRBV21-1 is labeled a pseudogene. This CDR3 spans 14 amino acids.

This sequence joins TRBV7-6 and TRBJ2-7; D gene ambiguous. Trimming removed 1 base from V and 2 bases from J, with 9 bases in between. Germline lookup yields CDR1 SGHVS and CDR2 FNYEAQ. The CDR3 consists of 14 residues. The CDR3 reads CASSLGPVTYEQYF. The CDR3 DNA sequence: TGTGCCAGCAGCTTAGGGCCAGTCACCTACGAGCAGTACTTC.

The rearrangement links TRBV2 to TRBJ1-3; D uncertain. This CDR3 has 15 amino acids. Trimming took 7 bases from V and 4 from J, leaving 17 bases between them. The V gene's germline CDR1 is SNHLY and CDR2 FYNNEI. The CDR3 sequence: CASTPGERRGNTIYF. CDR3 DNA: TGTGCCAGCACCCCCGGGGAGAGAAGGGGAAACACCATATATTTT.

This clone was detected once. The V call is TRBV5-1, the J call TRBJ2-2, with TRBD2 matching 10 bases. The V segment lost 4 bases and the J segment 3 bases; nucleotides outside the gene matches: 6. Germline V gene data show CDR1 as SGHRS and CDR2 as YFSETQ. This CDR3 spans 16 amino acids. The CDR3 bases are TGCGCCAGCAGCCCACGGACTAGCGGTGACACCGGGGAGCTGTTTTTT. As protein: CASSPRTSGDTGELFF.

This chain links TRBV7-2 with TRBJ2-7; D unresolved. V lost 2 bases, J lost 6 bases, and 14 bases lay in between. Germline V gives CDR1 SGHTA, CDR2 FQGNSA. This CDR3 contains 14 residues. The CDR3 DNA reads TGTGCCAGCAGCTTAAGACCAGCAGGACGCGAGCAGTACTTC. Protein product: CASSLRPAGREQYF. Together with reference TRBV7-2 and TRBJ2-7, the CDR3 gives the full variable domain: GAGVSQSPSNKVTEKGKDVELRCDPISGHTALYWYRQSLGQGLEFLIYFQGNSAPDKSGLPSDRFSAERTGGSVSTLTIQRTQQEDSAVYLCASSLRPAGREQYFGPGTRLTVT.

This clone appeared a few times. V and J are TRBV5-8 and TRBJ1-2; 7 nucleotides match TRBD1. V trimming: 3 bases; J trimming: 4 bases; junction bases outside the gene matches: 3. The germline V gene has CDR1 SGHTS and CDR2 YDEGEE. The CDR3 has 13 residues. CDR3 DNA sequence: TGTGCCAGCAGCTCCCAGGGGGGCTATGGCTACACCTTC. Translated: CASSSQGGYGYTF.

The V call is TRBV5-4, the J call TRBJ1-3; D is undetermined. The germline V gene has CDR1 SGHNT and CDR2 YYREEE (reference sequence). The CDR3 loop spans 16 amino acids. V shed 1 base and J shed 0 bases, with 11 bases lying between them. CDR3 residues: CASSLFTGISGNTIYF. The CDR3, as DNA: TGTGCCAGCAGCTTGTTTACGGGAATCTCTGGAAACACCATATATTTT. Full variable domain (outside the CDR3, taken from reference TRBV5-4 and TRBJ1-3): ETGVTQSPTHLIKTRGQQVTLRCSSQSGHNTVSWYQQALGQGPQFIFQYYREEENGRGNFPPRFSGLQFPNYSSELNVNALELDDSALYLCASSLFTGISGNTIYFGEGSWLTVV.

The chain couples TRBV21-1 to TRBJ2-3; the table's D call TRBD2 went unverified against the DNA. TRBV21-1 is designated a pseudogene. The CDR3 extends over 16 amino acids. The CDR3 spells CASSEGDYLSTDTQYF. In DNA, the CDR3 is TGTGCCAGCAGCGAGGGGGACTACCTATCCACAGATACGCAGTATTTT.

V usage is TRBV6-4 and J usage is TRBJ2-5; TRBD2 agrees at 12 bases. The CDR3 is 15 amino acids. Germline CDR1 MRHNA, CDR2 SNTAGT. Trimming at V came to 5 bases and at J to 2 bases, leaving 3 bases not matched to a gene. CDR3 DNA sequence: TGTGCCAGCAGTTCACTAGCGGGGGGACAAGAGACCCAGTACTTC. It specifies CASSSLAGGQETQYF.

CDR3 loop: CASSLRLSGANVLTF. CDR3 in DNA: TGTGCCAGCAGTTTACGGCTCTCTGGGGCCAACGTCCTGACTTTC. The J gene is TRBJ2-6, the V gene TRBV6-5; D uncertain. The CDR3 is made up of 15 amino acids. Per the germline V gene, CDR1 is MNHEY and CDR2 is SVGAGI. V dropped 4 bases and J dropped 0 bases, with 7 bases sitting between them.

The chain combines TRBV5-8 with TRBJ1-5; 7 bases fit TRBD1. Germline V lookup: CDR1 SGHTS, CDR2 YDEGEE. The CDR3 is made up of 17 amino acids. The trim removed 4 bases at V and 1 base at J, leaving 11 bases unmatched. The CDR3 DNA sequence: TGTGCCAGCAGCGCCCCGACAGGGATGACCAGCAATCAGCCCCAGCATTTT. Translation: CASSAPTGMTSNQPQHF.

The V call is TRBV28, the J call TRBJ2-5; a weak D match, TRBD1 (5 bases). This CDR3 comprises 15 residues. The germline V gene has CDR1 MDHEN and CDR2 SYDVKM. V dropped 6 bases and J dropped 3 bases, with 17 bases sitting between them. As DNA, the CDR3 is TGTGCCAGCAGGACAGCTCATGGATGGGAAGAGACCCAGTACTTC. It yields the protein CASRTAHGWEETQYF.

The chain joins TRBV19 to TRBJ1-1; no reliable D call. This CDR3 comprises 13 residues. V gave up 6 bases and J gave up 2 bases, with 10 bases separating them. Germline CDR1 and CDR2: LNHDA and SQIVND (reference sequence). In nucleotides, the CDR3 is TGTGCCAGTAGCCCACACGTTAACACTGAAGCTTTCTTT. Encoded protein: CASSPHVNTEAFF.

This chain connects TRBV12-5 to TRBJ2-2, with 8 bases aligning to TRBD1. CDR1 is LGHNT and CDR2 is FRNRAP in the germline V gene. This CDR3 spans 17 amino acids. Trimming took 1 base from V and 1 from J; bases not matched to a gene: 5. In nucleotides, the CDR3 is TGTGCTAGTGGTTTGGGGACAGGGCCTGGGAACACCGGGGAGCTGTTTTTT. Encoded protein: CASGLGTGPGNTGELFF.

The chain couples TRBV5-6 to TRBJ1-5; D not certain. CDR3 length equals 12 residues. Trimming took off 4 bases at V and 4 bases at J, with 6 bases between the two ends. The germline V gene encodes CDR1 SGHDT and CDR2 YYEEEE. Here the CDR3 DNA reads TGTGCCAGCAGCGTGTTGAATCAGCCCCAGCATTTT. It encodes CASSVLNQPQHF.

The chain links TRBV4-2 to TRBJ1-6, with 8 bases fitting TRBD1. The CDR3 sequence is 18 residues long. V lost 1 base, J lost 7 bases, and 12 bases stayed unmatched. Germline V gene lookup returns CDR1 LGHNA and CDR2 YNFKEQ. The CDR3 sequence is CASSQGTSDREVNSPLHF. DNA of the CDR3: TGTGCCAGCAGCCAAGGTACATCGGACAGGGAGGTAAATTCACCCCTCCACTTT.

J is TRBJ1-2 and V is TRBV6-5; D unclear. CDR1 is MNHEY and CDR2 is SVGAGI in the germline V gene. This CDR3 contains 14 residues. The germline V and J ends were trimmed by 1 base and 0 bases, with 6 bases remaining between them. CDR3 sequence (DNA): TGTGCCAGCAGTTACTTCGGGGCTAACTATGGCTACACCTTC. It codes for CASSYFGANYGYTF.

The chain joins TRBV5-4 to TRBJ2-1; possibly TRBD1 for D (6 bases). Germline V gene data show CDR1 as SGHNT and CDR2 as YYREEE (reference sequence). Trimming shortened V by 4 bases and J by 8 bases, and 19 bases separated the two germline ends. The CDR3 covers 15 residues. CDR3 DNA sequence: TGTGCCAGCAGCCTACAGGGAAGTAATATGGATGAGCAGTTCTTC. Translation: CASSLQGSNMDEQFF. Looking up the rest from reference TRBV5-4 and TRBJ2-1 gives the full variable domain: ETGVTQSPTHLIKTRGQQVTLRCSSQSGHNTVSWYQQALGQGPQFIFQYYREEENGRGNFPPRFSGLQFPNYSSELNVNALELDDSALYLCASSLQGSNMDEQFFGPGTRLTVL.

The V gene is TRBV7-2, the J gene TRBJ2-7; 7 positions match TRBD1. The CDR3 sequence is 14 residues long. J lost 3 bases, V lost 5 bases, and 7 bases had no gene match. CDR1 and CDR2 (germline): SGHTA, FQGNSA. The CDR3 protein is CASSLINRGYEQYF. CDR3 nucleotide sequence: TGTGCCAGCAGCCTGATCAACAGGGGCTACGAGCAGTACTTC. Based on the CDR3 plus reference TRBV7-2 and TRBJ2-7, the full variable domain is GAGVSQSPSNKVTEKGKDVELRCDPISGHTALYWYRQSLGQGLEFLIYFQGNSAPDKSGLPSDRFSAERTGGSVSTLTIQRTQQEDSAVYLCASSLINRGYEQYFGPGTRLTVT.

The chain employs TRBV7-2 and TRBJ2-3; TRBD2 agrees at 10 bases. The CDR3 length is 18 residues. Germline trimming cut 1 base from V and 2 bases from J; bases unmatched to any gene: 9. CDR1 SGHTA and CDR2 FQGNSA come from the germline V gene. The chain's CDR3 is CASSLGRASGGDTDTQYF. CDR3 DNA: TGTGCCAGCAGCTTAGGGCGGGCCAGCGGGGGGGACACAGATACGCAGTATTTT.

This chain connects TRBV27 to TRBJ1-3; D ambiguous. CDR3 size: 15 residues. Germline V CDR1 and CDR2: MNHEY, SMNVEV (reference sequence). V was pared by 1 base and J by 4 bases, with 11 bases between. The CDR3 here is CASSLLGRGGNTIYF. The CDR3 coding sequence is TGTGCCAGCAGTTTATTGGGGAGAGGAGGAAACACCATATATTTT.